The rows below give T cell receptor beta chains drawn from one sample of a study of OX40 agonist ivuxolimab in advanced cancers. Measured with immunoSEQ multiplex PCR; TCRdb has only the in-frame clones, and not every one. The table records about 50,000 clones, 80% to 90% of them present only once. Sequenced material: CD4+ or CD8+ T cells sorted from blood, taken in a trial of the OX40 agonist ivuxolimab. The source of these receptors is an adult with an advanced solid tumor such as melanoma, head and neck, liver or kidney cancer. CDR3s leave out the opening cysteine and the closing phenylalanine or tryptophan. Where a row states a size, it is once, few, many or the class of an expanded clone; other rows omit it.

V	size	J	CDR3
TRBV30	once	TRBJ1-3	AWRPQGRNTIY
TRBV7-9	-	TRBJ2-7	ASSLGALAGNEQY
TRBV19	-	TRBJ1-2	ASNPRDRNFYGYT
TRBV6-6	-	TRBJ2-5	ASSPGTGGRETQY
TRBV10-1	-	TRBJ2-1	ASLSYYEQF
TRBV2	once	TRBJ2-3	ARQMGSIRDTQY
TRBV7-2	-	TRBJ2-1	ASSLGPNNEQF
TRBV19	once	TRBJ2-3	ASSISGARVPDTQY
TRBV15	-	TRBJ1-4	ATSRDRVQVGEKLF
TRBV7-8	-	TRBJ1-5	ASSRGGEADQPQH
TRBV28	-	TRBJ2-2	ASSLWTGGAGTGELF
TRBV18	-	TRBJ1-5	ASSGSHSQPQH
TRBV11-2	-	TRBJ1-4	ASSPTGAWGGLF
TRBV28	-	TRBJ1-1	ASSIGGDKAF
TRBV10-2	-	TRBJ2-2	ASTITGTGELF
TRBV11-2	-	TRBJ2-2	ASSSTRGARASGELF
TRBV11-2	-	TRBJ2-1	ASSSAPGLAVGGDEQF
TRBV10-3	-	TRBJ1-3	AIRDSSGNTIY
TRBV2	-	TRBJ2-5	ASRSGYQETQY
TRBV19	-	TRBJ2-5	ASSIDLWGRGTQY
TRBV5-1	-	TRBJ2-7	ASSRGNQGREQY
TRBV28	-	TRBJ2-3	ASRAGTGADTQY
TRBV28	-	TRBJ2-5	ASSLIAGGGQETQY
TRBV5-4	once	TRBJ2-1	ASTLPGGPGGNEQF
TRBV10-3	-	TRBJ2-2	AISESAGGTGELF
TRBV28	-	TRBJ1-5	ASTTTRTGFNQPQH
TRBV7-6	-	TRBJ1-2	ASSSGQSVNYGYT
TRBV11-2	-	TRBJ2-3	ASSFSYTDTQY
TRBV28	-	TRBJ2-3	ASTLGRGDTDTQY
TRBV27	once	TRBJ2-1	ASSLQQTVYNEQF
TRBV5-6	-	TRBJ1-4	ASSSTGNQEKLF
TRBV19	-	TRBJ1-5	ASSIPGQGGVFRNQPQH
TRBV28	-	TRBJ2-7	ASGASYEQY
TRBV5-8	-	TRBJ2-7	ASSVYEQY
TRBV19	-	TRBJ2-3	ASSILVAGADTQY
TRBV28	-	TRBJ1-5	ASSPDRTGRSQPQH
TRBV6-1	once	TRBJ2-7	ASSPLAVGIDEQY
TRBV5-1	few	TRBJ1-1	ASMGDTEAF
TRBV4-3	-	TRBJ2-1	ASSPVQRGEQF
TRBV7-2	-	TRBJ2-1	ASSLGREGNEQF
TRBV10-2	-	TRBJ1-5	ASSENRNQPQH
TRBV4-3	-	TRBJ2-5	ASSQEIQRYSQETQY
TRBV21-1	-	TRBJ1-1	ASSTPEVMNTEAF
TRBV11-2	-	TRBJ2-7	ASSPLKRSGSYEQY
TRBV27	few	TRBJ2-2	ASSLARGTGELF
TRBV10-1	-	TRBJ2-3	ASSAGRADTQY
TRBV6-1	-	TRBJ1-5	ASRHRDRDQPQH
TRBV10-3	-	TRBJ1-1	ANRDSRDTEAF
TRBV5-1	once	TRBJ1-2	ASSSADGLRNYGYT
TRBV28	-	TRBJ2-5	ASSPQKGGETQY
TRBV9	few	TRBJ2-1	ASSTSGQAYNEQF
TRBV19	few	TRBJ1-5	ASSKGRGRIGQPQH
TRBV7-9	-	TRBJ2-5	ASSPGPLAGVRETQY
TRBV5-4	few	TRBJ2-6	ASSWATGANVLT